This entry describes one TCR beta chain. Per the germline V gene, CDR1 is DFQATT and CDR2 is SNEGSKA (reference sequence). CDR3 length: 16 residues. The V gene lost 3 bases and the J gene lost 7 bases, with 21 bases spanning the gap. This specimen comes from a study of blood T cell repertoires in COVID-19. Study overall: Samples of COVID-19 (acute and convalescent) were obtained from the United States, Italy and Spain. T cells, B-cell-depleted T cells, or PBMCs provided the cDNA or gDNA that served as material.

Per the original methods: Quantification of nucleated cells was approximated via reference gene primer amplification. Profiled with immunoSEQ multiplex PCR; TCRdb holds only in-frame clones, not every one. That table furnishes V, J and clone size, whereas the DNA furnished D and trimming. The sample has 100,000 to 150,000 clones, around 84% seen once. Sequencing was done on a sample of PBMCs or T cells enriched from blood (not recorded which). This TCR derives from a man in his forties with acute COVID-19. The chain recombines TRBV20-1 with TRBJ1-4; no firm D call. This chain's CDR3 is CSASRPAGQGVEKLFF. The CDR3 DNA sequence: TGCAGTGCTAGTCGTCCGGCAGGCCAAGGTGTTGAAAAACTGTTTTTT.